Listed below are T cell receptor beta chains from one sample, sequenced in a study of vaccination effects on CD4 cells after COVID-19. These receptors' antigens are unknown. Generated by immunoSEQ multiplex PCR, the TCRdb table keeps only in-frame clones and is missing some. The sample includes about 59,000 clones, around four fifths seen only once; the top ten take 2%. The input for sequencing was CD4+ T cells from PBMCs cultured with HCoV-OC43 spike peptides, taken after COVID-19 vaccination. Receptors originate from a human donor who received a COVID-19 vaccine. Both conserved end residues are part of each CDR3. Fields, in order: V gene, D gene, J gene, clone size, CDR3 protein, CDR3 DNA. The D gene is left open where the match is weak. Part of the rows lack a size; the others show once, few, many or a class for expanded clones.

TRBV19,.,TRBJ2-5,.,CASSRDLQETQYF,TGTGCCAGTAGTCGGGACTTACAAGAGACCCAGTACTTC
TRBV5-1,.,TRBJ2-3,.,CASSRAIITDTQYF,TGCGCCAGCAGTCGGGCCATAATCACAGATACGCAGTATTTT
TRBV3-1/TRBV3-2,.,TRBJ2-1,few,CASSLGTFVREQFF,TGTGCCAGCAGCCTAGGGACATTCGTACGGGAGCAGTTCTTC
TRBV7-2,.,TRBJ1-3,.,CASSSYLADTIYF,TGTGCCAGCAGCTCTTACCTAGCCGACACCATATATTTT
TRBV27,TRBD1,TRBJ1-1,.,CASSSGLGGAGGDEAFF,TGTGCCAGCAGTTCGGGCCTAGGGGGCGCGGGAGGCGATGAAGCTTTCTTT
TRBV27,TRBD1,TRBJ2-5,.,CASSLRWDRGETQYF,TGTGCCAGCAGTCTACGTTGGGACAGGGGAGAGACCCAGTACTTC
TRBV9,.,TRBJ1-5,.,CASSVGTLSNQPQHF,TGTGCCAGCAGCGTAGGGACACTTAGCAATCAGCCCCAGCATTTT
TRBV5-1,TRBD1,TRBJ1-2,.,CASSLGRQDRAIYGYTF,TGCGCCAGCAGCTTGGGGCGACAGGACAGGGCGATCTATGGCTACACCTTC
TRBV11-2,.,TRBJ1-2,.,CASSLDPGSGGYTF,TGTGCCAGCAGCTTAGATCCAGGTTCCGGCGGCTACACCTTC
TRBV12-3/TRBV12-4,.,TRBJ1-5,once,CASRGGSNQPQHF,TGTGCCAGCAGGGGGGGGTCCAATCAGCCCCAGCATTTT
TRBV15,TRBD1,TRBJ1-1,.,CATSRGDTGVGTEAFF,TGTGCCACCAGCAGAGGCGATACAGGGGTGGGCACTGAAGCTTTCTTT
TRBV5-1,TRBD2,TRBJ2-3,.,CASSLIAGGRDTQYF,TGCGCCAGCAGCTTGATAGCGGGGGGCCGAGATACGCAGTATTTT
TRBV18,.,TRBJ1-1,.,CASSEGGMNTEAFF,TGTGCCAGCTCAGAAGGAGGGATGAACACTGAAGCTTTCTTT
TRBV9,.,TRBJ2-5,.,CASSLRGLGPETQYF,TGTGCCAGCAGTCTCCGCGGTTTGGGCCCAGAGACCCAGTACTTC
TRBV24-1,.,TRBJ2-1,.,CATSVTTSNEQFF,TGTGCCACCAGTGTTACGACTTCCAATGAGCAGTTCTTC
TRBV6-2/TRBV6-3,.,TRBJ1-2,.,CASSPGHKTYGYTF,TGTGCCAGCAGTCCGGGACACAAGACCTATGGCTACACCTTC
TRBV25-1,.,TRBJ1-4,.,CASSELTLGATNEKLFF,TGTGCCAGCAGTGAATTGACCTTAGGGGCAACTAATGAAAAACTGTTTTTT
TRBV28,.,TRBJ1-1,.,CASSSHMYTEAFF,TGTGCCAGCAGTTCCCACATGTACACTGAAGCTTTCTTT
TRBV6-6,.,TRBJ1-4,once,CASNPTVGEKLFF,TGTGCCAGCAACCCCACAGTCGGGGAAAAACTGTTTTTT
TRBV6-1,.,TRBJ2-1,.,CASSERTSTKQFF,TGTGCCAGCAGTGAAAGGACGTCTACAAAGCAGTTCTTC
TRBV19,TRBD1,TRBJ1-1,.,CASTTGGVRTEAFF,TGTGCCAGTACTACAGGGGGAGTGAGGACTGAAGCTTTCTTT
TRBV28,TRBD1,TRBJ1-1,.,CASSLDRGRNEAFF,TGTGCCAGCAGTTTGGACAGGGGGCGGAATGAAGCTTTCTTT
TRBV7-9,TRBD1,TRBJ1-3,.,CASSSASGGPGNTIYF,TGTGCCAGCAGTTCCGCCTCAGGGGGCCCTGGAAACACCATATATTTT